One and the same sample provided the 29 T cell receptor beta chains below, sequenced in a study of T cell responses to AZD1222 COVID-19 vaccine. Method: immunoSEQ multiplex PCR; TCRdb's copy keeps in-frame clones and lacks some. The sample consists of 100,000 or so clones, approximately 86% of them appearing once. The source was peripheral blood, collected on day 0 of AZD1222 vaccination. The source of these receptors is an adult in good health.

The chain has TRBV19 and TRBJ1-5; perhaps TRBD1 as D (5 bases). This CDR3 has 15 residues. The V gene lost 3 bases and the J gene lost 3 bases, with 12 bases spanning the gap. The germline V gene encodes CDR1 LNHDA and CDR2 SQIVND (reference sequence). The CDR3 DNA sequence: TGTGCCAGTAGTATGTTACAGGTGGACAATCAGCCCCAGCATTTT. Translated, it gives CASSMLQVDNQPQHF.

The rearrangement links TRBV14 to TRBJ2-1; 12 bases fit TRBD2. Germline CDR1 reads SGHDN; CDR2 reads FVKESK. After removal of 6 bases from V and 4 bases from J, the junction contained 4 bases not matched to a gene. This CDR3 region has 15 residues. In nucleotides, the CDR3 is TGTGCCAGCAGTCTCGGGACTAGCGGGTACAATGAGCAGTTCTTC. It encodes CASSLGTSGYNEQFF.

V and J are TRBV30 and TRBJ2-7, with 7 bases identical to TRBD2. V shed 4 bases and J 5 bases; nucleotides not matched to a gene: 11. CDR3 length: 14 amino acids. CDR1 and CDR2 (germline): GTSNPN, SVGIG (reference sequence). The CDR3 DNA sequence: TGTGCCTGGACTCCCTGGCGGGAGTACGACGAGCAGTACTTC. Encoded protein: CAWTPWREYDEQYF.

The gene calls are TRBV10-3 and TRBJ2-3, with a tentative D call TRBD1 (6 bases). The CDR3 consists of 14 residues. The V and J ends lost 6 bases and 5 bases respectively, with 15 bases between them. Germline V gives CDR1 ENHRY, CDR2 SYGVKD. The CDR3 coding sequence is TGTGCCATCAGGGGGACATTTGGGGGAGATACGCAGTATTTT. This translates into CAIRGTFGGDTQYF.

The chain is built from TRBV5-1 and TRBJ1-1; the D is unclear. Trimming removed 2 bases from V and 4 bases from J, with 9 bases in between. CDR1 and CDR2 from the germline V gene are SGHRS and YFSETQ. The CDR3 length is 13 residues. Here the CDR3 reads CASSLDGSTEAFF. As DNA, the CDR3 is TGCGCCAGCAGCTTAGACGGGTCCACTGAAGCTTTCTTT.

The V call is TRBV9, the J call TRBJ2-3; the D gene is possibly TRBD1 (6 bases). Germline V lookup: CDR1 SGDLS, CDR2 YYNGEE. Between the trimmed V and J ends, which lost 6 bases and 2 bases, there was a span of 13 bases. The CDR3 is 14 residues long. CDR3: CASTKDSYTDTQYF. The DNA for the CDR3 is TGTGCCAGCACCAAGGACAGCTACACAGATACGCAGTATTTT. The full variable domain, completed using reference TRBV9 and TRBJ2-3, is DSGVTQTPKHLITATGQRVTLRCSPRSGDLSVYWYQQSLDQGLQFLIQYYNGEERAKGNILERFSAQQFPDLHSELNLSSLELGDSALYFCASTKDSYTDTQYFGPGTRLTVL.

The rearrangement links TRBV2 to TRBJ1-4, with a possible D match to TRBD1 (6 bases). CDR3 size: 15 residues. The germline V gene has CDR1 SNHLY and CDR2 FYNNEI. V dropped 6 bases and J dropped 3 bases, with 14 bases sitting between them. Here the CDR3 DNA reads TGTGCCAGCAGAATAACAGGGATACCTAATGAAAAACTGTTTTTT. Its translation: CASRITGIPNEKLFF.

The genes are TRBV18 and TRBJ2-5; the D call may be TRBD1 or TRBD2 (5 bases each). Trimming pared 3 bases from V and 2 bases from J, leaving 13 bases between. Per the germline V gene, CDR1 is KGHSH and CDR2 is LQKENI. The CDR3 extends over 15 amino acids. The CDR3 here is CASSPGRGAQETQYF. Written as DNA, the CDR3 is TGTGCCAGCTCACCGGGGAGAGGGGCACAAGAGACCCAGTACTTC.

The chain is built from TRBV30 and TRBJ2-2; possibly TRBD1 for D (5 bases). The CDR3 has 14 amino acids. Trimming stripped 0 bases from V and 5 bases from J, with 10 bases between. The germline CDR1 and CDR2 sequences are GTSNPN and SVGIG (reference sequence). The CDR3 loop is CAWSVGGHTGELFF. As DNA, the CDR3 is TGTGCCTGGAGTGTAGGCGGACATACCGGGGAGCTGTTTTTT.

This chain's CDR3 is CASSLWGRSGDTQYF. CDR3 sequence (DNA): TGTGCCAGCAGTTTATGGGGACGGTCCGGGGATACGCAGTATTTT. The chain employs TRBV27 and TRBJ2-3; D might be TRBD1 or TRBD2, each matching 5 bases. The V end lost 1 base, the J end lost 6 bases, and 14 bases lay between the germline ends. The CDR3 contains 15 residues. The germline V gene has CDR1 MNHEY and CDR2 SMNVEV (reference sequence).

This rearrangement joins TRBV2 to TRBJ2-2; D perhaps matches TRBD2 (5 bases). Trimming stripped 2 bases from V and 6 bases from J, with 7 bases between. Germline-derived CDR1 and CDR2 are SNHLY and FYNNEI. CDR3 length: 13 amino acids. In DNA form, the CDR3 reads TGTGCCAGCAGTGAACGGGGAGCCGGGGAGCTGTTTTTT. This codes for CASSERGAGELFF.

V gene TRBV7-2 combines with J gene TRBJ2-1; TRBD2 matches at 15 bases. The ends lost 5 bases at V and 7 bases at J; junction bases unmatched: 15. There are 19 residues in the CDR3. Germline CDR1 is SGHTA and CDR2 is FQGNSA. The CDR3 loop reads CASSPNPWTSGRGWNEQFF. In nucleotides, the CDR3 is TGTGCCAGCAGCCCTAACCCCTGGACTAGCGGGAGGGGGTGGAATGAGCAGTTCTTC.

J is TRBJ1-1 and V is TRBV5-4; unclear D gene. V shed 2 bases and J shed 5 bases, with 7 bases lying between them. CDR3 size: 12 residues. Germline V gives CDR1 SGHNT, CDR2 YYREEE (reference sequence). The CDR3 sequence: CASSLPGTEAFF. CDR3 in DNA: TGTGCCAGCAGCTTACCGGGTACTGAAGCTTTCTTT.

The V gene is TRBV4-3, the J gene TRBJ1-3; D is perhaps TRBD1 (5 bases). The germline CDR1 and CDR2 sequences are LGHNA and YSLEER. With 0 bases removed from V and 0 bases from J, the gap between germline ends came to 9 bases. CDR3 length: 16 amino acids. CDR3 sequence (DNA): TGCGCCAGCAGCCAAGATGCGGGGGACTCTGGAAACACCATATATTTT. Its translation is CASSQDAGDSGNTIYF.

The genes are TRBV7-8 and TRBJ2-1; TRBD2 matches at 8 bases. The junction had 9 bases not matched to a gene; V was cut back by 0 bases and J by 8 bases. There are 16 residues in the CDR3. Looked up from germline, CDR1 is SGHVS and CDR2 is FQNEAQ. The CDR3 nucleotides are TGTGCCAGCAGCTTAGCGGCGATTCTAGCGGGCCATGAGCAGTTCTTC. Translating it yields CASSLAAILAGHEQFF. Combining the CDR3 with reference TRBV7-8 and TRBJ2-1 gives the whole variable domain GAGVSQSPRYKVAKRGQDVALRCDPISGHVSLFWYQQALGQGPEFLTYFQNEAQLDKSGLPSDRFFAERPEGSVSTLKIQRTQQEDSAVYLCASSLAAILAGHEQFFGPGTRLTVL.

The gene calls are TRBV30 and TRBJ2-3, with D maybe TRBD2 (6 bases). Trimming removed 4 bases at V and 4 bases at J, with 6 bases between. CDR3 length equals 11 residues. Germline-derived CDR1 and CDR2 are GTSNPN and SVGIG (reference sequence). The CDR3 here is CAWTSADTQYF. DNA for the CDR3: TGTGCCTGGACTAGCGCAGATACGCAGTATTTT.

The rearrangement uses TRBV12-3 or TRBV12-4 and TRBJ1-1; D unclear. Trimming took off 3 bases at V and 0 bases at J, with 2 bases between the two ends. The CDR3 covers 12 residues. Here the CDR3 DNA reads TGTGCCAGCAGTTTGATGAACACTGAAGCTTTCTTT. Its protein is CASSLMNTEAFF.

For the CDR3, the DNA is TGTGCCAGCAGCCCTTTCCGGGGTCAAGAGACCCAGTACTTC. Residues: CASSPFRGQETQYF. The chain combines TRBV6-2 or TRBV6-3 with TRBJ2-5; D may be TRBD2 (5 bases). The CDR3 extends over 14 amino acids. The germline V gene has CDR1 MNHEY and CDR2 SVGEGT. V lost 6 bases, J lost 2 bases, and 13 bases lay in between.

This clone was seen a handful of times. The chain has TRBV27 and TRBJ1-1; D gene uncertain. The V gene lost 6 bases and the J gene lost 3 bases, with 26 bases spanning the gap. The CDR3 consists of 18 residues. CDR1 MNHEY and CDR2 SMNVEV come from the germline V gene (reference sequence). This CDR3 is CASSTFGEGGIWYTEAFF. CDR3 nucleotide sequence: TGTGCCAGCAGCACGTTTGGGGAAGGAGGGATTTGGTACACTGAAGCTTTCTTT.

The table lists this clone with a count of one. The chain has TRBV5-6 and TRBJ1-4, with TRBD1 identical over 8 bases. Germline loops: CDR1 SGHDT, CDR2 YYEEEE. The CDR3 runs 13 residues. V trimming: 4 bases; J trimming: 6 bases; junction bases outside the gene matches: 2. The CDR3 loop reads CASSRTGYEKLFF. CDR3 bases: TGTGCCAGCAGCCGGACAGGGTATGAAAAACTGTTTTTT.

The chain couples TRBV28 to TRBJ1-6; D uncertain. The CDR3 spans 16 residues. Germline V gene sequence: CDR1 MDHEN, CDR2 SYDVKM. V lost 6 bases, J lost 0 bases, and 12 bases lay in between. Here the CDR3 reads CASRWLESSYNSPLHF. In DNA form, the CDR3 reads TGTGCCAGCAGATGGCTAGAGAGCTCCTATAATTCACCCCTCCACTTT.

V and J are TRBV5-1 and TRBJ2-7; D unclear. The CDR3 covers 13 residues. Trimming removed 1 base from V and 0 bases from J, with 5 bases in between. From germline, CDR1 is SGHRS and CDR2 YFSETQ. CDR3 region: CASSLTSSYEQYF. In DNA, the CDR3 is TGCGCCAGCAGCTTGACCAGCTCCTACGAGCAGTACTTC.

The V call is TRBV19, the J call TRBJ2-7; 9 bases line up with TRBD2. Germline-derived CDR1 and CDR2 are LNHDA and SQIVND (reference sequence). J lost 7 bases, V lost 6 bases, and 7 bases had no gene match. CDR3 length equals 13 residues. The CDR3 loop reads CASRASGDREQYF. The DNA of the CDR3 is TGTGCCAGTAGGGCTAGCGGGGATCGGGAGCAGTACTTC. Full variable domain (remainder filled in from reference TRBV19 and TRBJ2-7): DGGITQSPKYLFRKEGQNVTLSCEQNLNHDAMYWYRQDPGQGLRLIYYSQIVNDFQKGDIAEGYSVSREKKESFPLTVTSAQKNPTAFYLCASRASGDREQYFGPGTRLTVT.

The J gene is TRBJ2-5, the V gene TRBV7-3; D is ambiguous. The germline V gene has CDR1 SGHTA and CDR2 FQGTGA. This CDR3 has 14 amino acids. V dropped 4 bases and J dropped 5 bases, with 14 bases sitting between them. This CDR3 is CASSSSSVGETQYF. CDR3 DNA: TGTGCCAGCAGCTCCTCCTCGGTGGGGGAGACCCAGTACTTC. The full variable domain, in which reference TRBV7-3 and TRBJ2-5 provide the parts outside the CDR3, is GAGVSQTPSNKVTEKGKYVELRCDPISGHTALYWYRQSLGQGPEFLIYFQGTGAADDSGLPNDRFFAVRPEGSVSTLKIQRTERGDSAVYLCASSSSSVGETQYFGPGTRLLVL.

The genes are TRBV19 and TRBJ2-2, with a weak D call TRBD2 (5 bases). Germline lookup yields CDR1 LNHDA and CDR2 SQIVND (reference sequence). The CDR3 consists of 15 residues. The V end lost 5 bases, the J end lost 7 bases, and 17 bases lay between the germline ends. In DNA form, the CDR3 reads TGTGCCAGTAGTGCCGGGTCCAATCGGGGCGGGGAGCTGTTTTTT. This gives the protein CASSAGSNRGGELFF.

The J gene is TRBJ2-1, the V gene TRBV2; no clear D gene. CDR3 length equals 12 residues. CDR1 and CDR2 from the germline V gene are SNHLY and FYNNEI. Trimming left V 11 bases short and J 4 bases short, with 12 bases between. The CDR3 DNA is TGTGCCGGAGTGATTAGGTACAATGAGCAGTTCTTC. Protein: CAGVIRYNEQFF.

J is TRBJ2-6 and V is TRBV5-6; TRBD1 matches at 7 bases. The CDR3 spans 19 residues. Germline CDR1 reads SGHDT; CDR2 reads YYEEEE. V dropped 5 bases and J dropped 0; count of bases not matched to a gene: 14. Here the CDR3 reads CASSRLKGQSISGANVLTF. DNA of the CDR3: TGTGCCAGCAGTAGACTGAAGGGACAGTCCATCTCTGGGGCCAACGTCCTGACTTTC. Full variable domain (missing parts from reference TRBV5-6 and TRBJ2-6): DAGVTQSPTHLIKTRGQQVTLRCSPKSGHDTVSWYQQALGQGPQFIFQYYEEEERQRGNFPDRFSGHQFPNYSSELNVNALLLGDSALYLCASSRLKGQSISGANVLTFGAGSRLTVL.

The genes are TRBV28 and TRBJ1-1; D remains ambiguous. Between the trimmed V and J ends, which lost 6 bases and 1 base, there was a span of 21 bases. The CDR3 extends over 17 amino acids. Per the germline V gene, CDR1 is MDHEN and CDR2 is SYDVKM. The CDR3 loop reads CASSRRLGDRPNTEAFF. The DNA for the CDR3 is TGTGCCAGCAGCCGTCGTTTGGGTGACCGACCGAACACTGAAGCTTTCTTT.

The CDR3 region is CASTQTRVSYNEQFF. The DNA for the CDR3 is TGTGCCAGCACCCAGACCCGGGTCTCCTACAATGAGCAGTTCTTC. The V gene is TRBV7-8, the J gene TRBJ2-1; D gene ambiguous. CDR1 and CDR2 from the germline V gene are SGHVS and FQNEAQ. Trimming took 7 bases from V and 0 from J, leaving 13 bases between them. This CDR3 comprises 15 residues.